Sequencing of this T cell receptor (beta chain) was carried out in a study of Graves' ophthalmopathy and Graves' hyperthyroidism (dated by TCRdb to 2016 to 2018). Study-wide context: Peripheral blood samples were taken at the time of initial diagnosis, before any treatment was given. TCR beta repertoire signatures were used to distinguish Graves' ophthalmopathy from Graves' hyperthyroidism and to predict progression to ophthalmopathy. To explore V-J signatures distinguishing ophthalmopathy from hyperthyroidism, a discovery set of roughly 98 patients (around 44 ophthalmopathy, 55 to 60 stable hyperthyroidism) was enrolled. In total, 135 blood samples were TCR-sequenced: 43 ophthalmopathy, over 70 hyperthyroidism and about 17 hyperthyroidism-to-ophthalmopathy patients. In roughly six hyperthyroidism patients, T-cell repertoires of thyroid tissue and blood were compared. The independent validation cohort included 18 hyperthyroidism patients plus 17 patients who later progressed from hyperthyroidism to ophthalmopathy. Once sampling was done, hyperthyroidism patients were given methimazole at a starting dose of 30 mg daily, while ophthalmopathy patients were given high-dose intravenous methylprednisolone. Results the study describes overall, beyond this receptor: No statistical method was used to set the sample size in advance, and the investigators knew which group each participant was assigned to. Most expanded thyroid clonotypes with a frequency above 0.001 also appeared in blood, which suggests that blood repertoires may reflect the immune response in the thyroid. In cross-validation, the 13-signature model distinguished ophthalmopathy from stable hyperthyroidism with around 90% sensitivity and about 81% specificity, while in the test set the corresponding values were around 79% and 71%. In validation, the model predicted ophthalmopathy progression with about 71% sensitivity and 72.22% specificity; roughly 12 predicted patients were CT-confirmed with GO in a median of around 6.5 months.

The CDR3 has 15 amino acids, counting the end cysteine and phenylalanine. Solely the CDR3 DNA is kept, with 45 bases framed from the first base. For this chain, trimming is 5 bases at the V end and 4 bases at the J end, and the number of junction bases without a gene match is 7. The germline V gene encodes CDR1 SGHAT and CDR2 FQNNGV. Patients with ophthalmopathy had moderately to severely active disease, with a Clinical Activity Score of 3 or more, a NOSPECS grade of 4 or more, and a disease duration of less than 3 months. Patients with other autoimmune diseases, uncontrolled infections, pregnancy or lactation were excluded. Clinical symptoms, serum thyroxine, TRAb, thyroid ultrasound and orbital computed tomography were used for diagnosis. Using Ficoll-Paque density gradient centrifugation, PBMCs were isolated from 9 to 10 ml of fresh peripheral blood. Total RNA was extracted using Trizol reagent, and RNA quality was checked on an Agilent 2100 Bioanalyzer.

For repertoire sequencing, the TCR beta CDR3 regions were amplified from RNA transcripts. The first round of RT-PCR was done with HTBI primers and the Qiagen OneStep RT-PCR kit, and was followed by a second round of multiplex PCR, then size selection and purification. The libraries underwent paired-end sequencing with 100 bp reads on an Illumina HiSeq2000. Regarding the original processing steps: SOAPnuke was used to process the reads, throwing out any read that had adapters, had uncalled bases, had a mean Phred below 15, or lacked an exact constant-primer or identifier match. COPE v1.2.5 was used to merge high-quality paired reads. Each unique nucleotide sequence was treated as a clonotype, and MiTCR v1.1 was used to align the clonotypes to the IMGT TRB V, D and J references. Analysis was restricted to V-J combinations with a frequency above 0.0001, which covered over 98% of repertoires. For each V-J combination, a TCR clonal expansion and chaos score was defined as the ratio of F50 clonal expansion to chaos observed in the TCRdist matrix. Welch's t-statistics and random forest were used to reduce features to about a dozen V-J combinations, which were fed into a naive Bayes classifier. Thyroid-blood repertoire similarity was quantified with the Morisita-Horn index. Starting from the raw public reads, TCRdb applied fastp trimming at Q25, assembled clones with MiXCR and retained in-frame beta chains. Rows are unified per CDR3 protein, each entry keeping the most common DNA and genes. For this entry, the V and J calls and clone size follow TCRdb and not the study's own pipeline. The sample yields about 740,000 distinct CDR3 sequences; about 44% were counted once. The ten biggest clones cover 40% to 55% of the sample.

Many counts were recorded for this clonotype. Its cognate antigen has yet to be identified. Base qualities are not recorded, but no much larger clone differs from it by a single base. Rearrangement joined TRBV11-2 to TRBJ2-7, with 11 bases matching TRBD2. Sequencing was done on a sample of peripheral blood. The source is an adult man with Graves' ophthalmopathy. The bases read TGTGCCAGCAGCATACTAGCGGGAGTGGGGTACGAGCAGTACTTC. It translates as CASSILAGVGYEQYF.